These T cell receptor beta chains were read from a single sample in a study of early T cells in non-severe SARS-CoV-2 infection. TCRdb passed the 5' RACE reads through MiXCR, listing each CDR3 protein once. The data show about 61,000 distinct CDR3 sequences, around 11% seen once. Sequencing used whole blood, obtained at baseline. These receptor sequences come from an adult who was a healthcare worker with PCR-confirmed SARS-CoV-2 infection or an uninfected control (not recorded which). The donor label of this sample is uncertain. Each CDR3 is given with its conserved first and last residue. The D gene is left open where the match is weak. The listing skips clone size in some rows; elsewhere it reads once, few, many or a size class.

D: .; V: TRBV21-1; J: TRBJ1-2; size: few; DNA: TGTGCCAGCAGCAACCCCGTGGGTGACCATGGCTACACCTTC; CDR3: CASSNPVGDHGYTF
D: .; V: TRBV5-5; J: TRBJ1-1; size: .; DNA: TGTGCCAGCAGCTTGGTCGAGGAGACGGCTTTCTTT; CDR3: CASSLVEETAFF
D: .; V: TRBV7-3; J: TRBJ2-5; size: .; DNA: TGTGCCAGCAGCTTAAGAGCTCGGGAGACCCAGTACTTC; CDR3: CASSLRARETQYF
D: TRBD1; V: TRBV7-4; J: TRBJ2-1; size: many; DNA: TGTGCCAGCAGCCGGGACAGGGGATACAATGAGCAGTTCTTC; CDR3: CASSRDRGYNEQFF
D: .; V: TRBV2; J: TRBJ1-1; size: few; DNA: TGTGCCAGCAGTGAAGCGATGACTTATACGGCTTTCTTT; CDR3: CASSEAMTYTAFF
D: .; V: TRBV18; J: TRBJ2-1; size: .; DNA: TGTGCCAGCTCACCACCGAGTGCGACAACCTACAATGAGCAGTTCTTC; CDR3: CASSPPSATTYNEQFF
D: .; V: TRBV29-1; J: TRBJ2-1; size: few; DNA: TGCAGCGTTGATCAGCTATCCTCCTACAATGAGCAGTTCTTC; CDR3: CSVDQLSSYNEQFF
D: .; V: TRBV10-1; J: TRBJ1-6; size: many; DNA: TGCGCCAGCAGTGAGGGGGCCGACTATAATTCACCCCTCCACTTT; CDR3: CASSEGADYNSPLHF
D: .; V: TRBV12-3/TRBV12-4; J: TRBJ1-1; size: .; DNA: TGTGCCAGCAGTTCCCCCATCAATAGTGGGACTGAAGCTTTCTTT; CDR3: CASSSPINSGTEAFF
D: .; V: TRBV6-2/TRBV6-3; J: TRBJ2-1; size: few; DNA: TGTGCCAGCAGTTACGGCGCCTCAACCTGGGAGCAGTTCTTC; CDR3: CASSYGASTWEQFF
D: .; V: TRBV7-9; J: TRBJ2-3; size: few; DNA: TGTGCCAGCACCCTAGGCGGCGACCCTTCGTGGGGGCATGGCACAGATACGCAGTATTTT; CDR3: CASTLGGDPSWGHGTDTQYF
D: .; V: TRBV7-6; J: TRBJ1-1; size: .; DNA: TGTGCCAGCAGCTTAGGGGCAGCGAACACTGAAGCTTTCTTT; CDR3: CASSLGAANTEAFF
D: .; V: TRBV5-6; J: TRBJ1-2; size: few; DNA: TGTGCCAGCAGCCTGACAGCTTCAAACTATGGCTACACCTTC; CDR3: CASSLTASNYGYTF
D: TRBD1; V: TRBV5-4; J: TRBJ2-5; size: .; DNA: TGTGCCAGCAGCGCGACAGGGGACCAAGAGACCCAGTACTTC; CDR3: CASSATGDQETQYF
D: TRBD2; V: TRBV5-1; J: TRBJ2-3; size: few; DNA: TGCGCCAGCAGCTTCCTGGCGGGGGGAAGCACAGATACGCAGTATTTT; CDR3: CASSFLAGGSTDTQYF
D: .; V: TRBV11-2; J: TRBJ1-1; size: .; DNA: TGTGCCAGCAGCTTAGAAGGACAGTGGAACACTGAAGCTTTCTTT; CDR3: CASSLEGQWNTEAFF
D: .; V: TRBV7-2; J: TRBJ2-1; size: .; DNA: TGTGCCAGCAGCTTAGCGGGGGCAGCTCGCTCCTACAATGAGCAGTTCTTC; CDR3: CASSLAGAARSYNEQFF
D: .; V: TRBV27; J: TRBJ1-3; size: many; DNA: TGTGCCAGCAGTTTAAGGGGCTCTGGAAACACCATATATTTT; CDR3: CASSLRGSGNTIYF
D: TRBD1; V: TRBV27; J: TRBJ2-4; size: .; DNA: TGTGCCAGCACCGGAACCGGGACAGGCCTCGACATTCAGTACTTC; CDR3: CASTGTGTGLDIQYF
D: .; V: TRBV18; J: TRBJ1-5; size: .; DNA: TGTGCCAGCTCACCAACAGCGAATCAGCCCCAGCATTTT; CDR3: CASSPTANQPQHF
D: .; V: TRBV6-5; J: TRBJ2-2; size: .; DNA: TGTGCCAGCAGTTGGGACTCGGGTGGGGAGCTGTTTTTT; CDR3: CASSWDSGGELFF
D: .; V: TRBV12-3/TRBV12-4; J: TRBJ1-5; size: many; DNA: TGTGCCAGCAGTCGACAGATCAATCAGCCCCAGCATTTT; CDR3: CASSRQINQPQHF
D: .; V: TRBV7-8; J: TRBJ2-2; size: many; DNA: TGTGCCAGCAGCGGTAGAGTCACCGGGGAGCTGTTTTTT; CDR3: CASSGRVTGELFF
D: .; V: TRBV19; J: TRBJ1-5; size: .; DNA: TGTGCCAGTAGTATCGAGGGACTCGCTGGCCAGCCCCAGCATTTT; CDR3: CASSIEGLAGQPQHF
D: .; V: TRBV28; J: TRBJ1-2; size: .; DNA: TGTGCCAGCAGCCCGGGCCATGTGCGGAGTGGCTACACCTTC; CDR3: CASSPGHVRSGYTF
D: .; V: TRBV2; J: TRBJ1-4; size: .; DNA: TGTGCCAGCAGTGAATGGGGGATTAATGAAAAACTGTTTTTT; CDR3: CASSEWGINEKLFF
D: TRBD2; V: TRBV4-1; J: TRBJ2-3; size: .; DNA: TGCGCCAGCAGCCAAGATCTGTCCGGGGGGGATACGCAGTATTTT; CDR3: CASSQDLSGGDTQYF
D: .; V: TRBV2; J: TRBJ2-2; size: few; DNA: TGTGCCAGCAGTGAAATTAGGAGCACCGGGGAGCTGTTTTTT; CDR3: CASSEIRSTGELFF